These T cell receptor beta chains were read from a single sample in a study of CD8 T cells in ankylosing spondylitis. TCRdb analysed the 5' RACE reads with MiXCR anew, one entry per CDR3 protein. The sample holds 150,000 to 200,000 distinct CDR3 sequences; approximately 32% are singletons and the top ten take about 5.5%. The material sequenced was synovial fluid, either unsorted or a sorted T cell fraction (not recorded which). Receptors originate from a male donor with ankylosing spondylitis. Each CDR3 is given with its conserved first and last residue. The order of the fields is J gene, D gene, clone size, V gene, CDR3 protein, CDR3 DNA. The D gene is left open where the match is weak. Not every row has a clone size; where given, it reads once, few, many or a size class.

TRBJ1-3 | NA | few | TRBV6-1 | CASGVDRNSGNTIYF | TGTGCCAGCGGGGTCGACAGGAACTCTGGAAACACCATATATTTT
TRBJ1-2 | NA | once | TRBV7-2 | CASSPDGGPTYGYTF | TGTGCCAGCAGCCCAGATGGAGGACCGACTTATGGCTACACCTTC
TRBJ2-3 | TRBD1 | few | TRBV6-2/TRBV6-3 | CASQQGATQYF | TGTGCCAGCCAACAGGGGGCGACGCAGTATTTT
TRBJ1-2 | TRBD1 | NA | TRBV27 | CASSFSDRPYGYTF | TGTGCCAGCAGTTTCTCGGACAGGCCCTATGGCTACACCTTC
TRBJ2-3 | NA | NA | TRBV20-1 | CSASHGAGTDTQYF | TGCAGTGCTAGCCACGGCGCGGGAACAGATACGCAGTATTTT
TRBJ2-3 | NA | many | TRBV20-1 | CSARLATDTQYF | TGCAGTGCCCGTTTGGCCACAGATACGCAGTATTTT
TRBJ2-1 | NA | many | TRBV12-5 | CASGGRGLNDNEQFF | TGTGCTAGTGGGGGACGGGGGCTTAACGACAATGAGCAGTTCTTC
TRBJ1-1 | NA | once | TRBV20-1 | CSARREGANAFF | TGCAGTGCGCGTAGGGAAGGGGCAAACGCTTTCTTT
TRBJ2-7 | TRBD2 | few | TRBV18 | CASSIGEGYEQYF | TGTGCCAGCTCGATTGGGGAGGGGTACGAGCAGTACTTC
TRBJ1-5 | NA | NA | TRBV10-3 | CAIRGEGNQPQHF | TGTGCCATCCGCGGGGAAGGCAATCAGCCCCAGCATTTT
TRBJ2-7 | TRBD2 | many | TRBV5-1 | CASSWTTSGGSSSYEQYF | TGCGCCAGCAGCTGGACGACTAGCGGGGGCTCAAGCTCCTACGAGCAGTACTTC
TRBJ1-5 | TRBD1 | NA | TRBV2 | CASSLQGAADQPQHF | TGTGCCAGCAGCCTACAGGGGGCAGCGGATCAGCCCCAGCATTTT
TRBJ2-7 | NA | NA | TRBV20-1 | CSASGHYEQYF | TGCAGTGCTAGTGGTCACTACGAGCAGTACTTC
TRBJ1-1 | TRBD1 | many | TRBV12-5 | CASGTPGTGSTEAFF | TGTGCTAGTGGCACACCCGGGACAGGGTCTACTGAAGCTTTCTTT
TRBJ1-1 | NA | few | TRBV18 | CASSPEDRNTEAFF | TGTGCCAGCTCACCAGAGGACAGAAACACTGAAGCTTTCTTT
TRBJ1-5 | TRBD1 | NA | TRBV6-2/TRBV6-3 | CASSNPGTGNSISNYQPQHF | TGTGCCAGCAGTAATCCCGGGACAGGGAACTCGATATCCAATTATCAGCCCCAGCATTTT
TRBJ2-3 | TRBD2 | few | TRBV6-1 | CASSPGLGEYTQYF | TGTGCCAGCAGCCCGGGACTAGGGGAATATACGCAGTATTTT
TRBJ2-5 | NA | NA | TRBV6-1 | CASSSRGGVETQYF | TGTGCCAGCAGTAGTCGGGGCGGGGTAGAGACCCAGTACTTC
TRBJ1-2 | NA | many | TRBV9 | CASSGDDKFGGYTF | TGTGCCAGCAGCGGGGACGACAAGTTTGGTGGCTACACCTTC
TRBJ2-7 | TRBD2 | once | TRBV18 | CASSAGTSGSNEQYF | TGTGCCAGCTCAGCGGGGACTAGCGGGAGTAACGAGCAGTACTTC
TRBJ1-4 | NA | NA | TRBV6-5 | CASSYGTSNEKLFF | TGTGCCAGCAGTTACGGGACTTCTAATGAAAAACTGTTTTTT
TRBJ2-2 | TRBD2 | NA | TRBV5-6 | CASSPAGGNTGELFF | TGTGCCAGCAGCCCAGCGGGGGGAAACACCGGGGAGCTGTTTTTT
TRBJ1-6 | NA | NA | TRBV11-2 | CASSLEPGGSSYNSPLHF | TGTGCCAGCAGCTTAGAGCCGGGGGGCAGCTCCTATAATTCACCCCTCCACTTT
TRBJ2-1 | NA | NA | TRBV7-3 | CASSPSRTTYNEQFF | TGTGCCAGCAGCCCCTCTCGGACTACCTACAATGAGCAGTTCTTC
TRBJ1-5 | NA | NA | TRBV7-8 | CASSLSYKDQPQHF | TGTGCCAGCAGCTTATCATATAAGGATCAGCCCCAGCATTTT
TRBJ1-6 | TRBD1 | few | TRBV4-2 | CASSQDPQGWHNSPLHF | TGTGCCAGCAGCCAAGACCCACAGGGGTGGCATAATTCACCCCTCCACTTT
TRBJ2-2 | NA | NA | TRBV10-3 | CAISRDAGTNTGELFF | TGTGCCATCAGCCGGGACGCCGGGACGAACACCGGGGAGCTGTTTTTT
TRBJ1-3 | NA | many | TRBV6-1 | CASSRGLMSSGNTIYF | TGTGCCAGCAGCCGCGGACTGATGAGCTCTGGAAACACCATATATTTT
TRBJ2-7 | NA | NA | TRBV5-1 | CASSQTGTPAYEQYF | TGCGCCAGCAGCCAGACCGGGACACCAGCCTACGAGCAGTACTTC
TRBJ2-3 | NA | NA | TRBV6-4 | CATSGGRSTDTQYF | TGTGCCACCTCCGGCGGAAGAAGCACAGATACGCAGTATTTT
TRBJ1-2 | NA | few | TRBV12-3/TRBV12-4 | CASSLEEQGNGYTF | TGTGCCAGCAGTTTAGAGGAACAGGGAAATGGCTACACCTTC
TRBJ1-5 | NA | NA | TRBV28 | CASSRAGQGPQHF | TGTGCCAGCAGTCGGGCAGGGCAAGGGCCCCAGCATTTT
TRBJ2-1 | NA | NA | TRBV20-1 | CSARDFLGPGEQFF | TGCAGTGCTAGAGATTTTTTAGGTCCGGGGGAGCAGTTCTTC
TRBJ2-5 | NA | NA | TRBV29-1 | CSLLVRGETQYF | TGCAGCCTCCTGGTAAGGGGGGAGACCCAGTACTTC
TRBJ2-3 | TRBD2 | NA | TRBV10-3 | CAVGSGSSDTQYF | TGTGCCGTAGGTAGCGGGAGTTCGGATACGCAGTATTTT
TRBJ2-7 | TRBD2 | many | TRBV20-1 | CSASLAGRSSVNYEQYF | TGCAGTGCTTCCCTAGCGGGGCGATCTAGCGTCAACTACGAGCAGTACTTC
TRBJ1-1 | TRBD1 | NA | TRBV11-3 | CASRTGGKMNTEAFF | TGTGCCAGCAGAACAGGGGGCAAAATGAACACTGAAGCTTTCTTT
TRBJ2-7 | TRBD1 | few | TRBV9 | CASSSQGAYEQYF | TGTGCCAGCAGCTCACAGGGGGCCTACGAGCAGTACTTC
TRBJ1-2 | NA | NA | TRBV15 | CATSREEATLGYTF | TGTGCCACCAGCAGAGAAGAGGCCACGTTGGGCTACACCTTC
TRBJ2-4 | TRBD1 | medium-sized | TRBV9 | CASSVEPDRDGNIQYF | TGTGCCAGCAGCGTAGAACCGGACAGGGACGGAAACATTCAGTACTTC
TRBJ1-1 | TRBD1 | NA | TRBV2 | CAIADREGTEAFF | TGTGCCATCGCGGACAGGGAAGGCACTGAAGCTTTCTTT
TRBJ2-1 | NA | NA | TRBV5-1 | CASSLDSEQFF | TGCGCCAGCAGCTTGGACTCTGAGCAGTTCTTC
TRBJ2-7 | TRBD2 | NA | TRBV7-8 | CASSKGTSGLYEQYF | TGTGCCAGCAGCAAAGGGACTAGCGGGCTCTACGAGCAGTACTTC
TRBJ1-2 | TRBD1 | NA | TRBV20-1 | CSANRGQGLYGYTF | TGCAGTGCTAATAGGGGACAGGGTTTGTATGGCTACACCTTC
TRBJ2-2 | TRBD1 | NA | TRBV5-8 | CASSLSTGDNTGELFF | TGTGCCAGCAGCTTGTCTACAGGGGATAACACCGGGGAGCTGTTTTTT
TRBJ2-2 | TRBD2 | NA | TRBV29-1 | CSVVTSGTGELFF | TGCAGCGTTGTAACTAGCGGGACCGGGGAGCTGTTTTTT
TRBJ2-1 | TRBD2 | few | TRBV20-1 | CSAAIAGDVSYNEQFF | TGCAGTGCGGCTATAGCGGGAGACGTGTCATACAATGAGCAGTTCTTC
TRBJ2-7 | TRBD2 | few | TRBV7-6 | CASSSRPGLASYEQYF | TGTGCCAGCAGCTCCAGACCGGGACTAGCATCCTACGAGCAGTACTTC